The 32 T cell receptor beta chains given below trace back to one sample, sequenced in a study of T-cell reconstitution after alpha-beta-depleted transplantation in children. The TCRbeta library incorporated unique molecular identifiers. From the PCR reads, TCRdb called clonotypes with MiXCR, one entry per CDR3 protein. The sample includes hundreds of thousands of distinct CDR3 sequences, approximately 11% seen only once; the top ten take roughly 28%. The material was PBMCs, obtained before TCRalphabeta/CD19-depleted stem cell transplant. Receptors were obtained from a child younger than two with acute myeloid leukemia, due to receive a stem cell transplant.

This clonotype was seen at least ten times. The CDR3 DNA reads TGTGCCAGCAGTGAAGGGGGGGTATCTCAGCCCCAGCATTTT. Amino acids: CASSEGGVSQPQHF. V gene TRBV6-1 combines with J gene TRBJ1-5, with a tentative D call TRBD1 (5 bases). V lost 1 base and J lost 6, with 10 bases in between. CDR3 length equals 14 residues. CDR1 and CDR2 (germline): MNHNS, SASEGT.

This chain uses TRBV30 with TRBJ2-7; no clear D gene. Per the germline V gene, CDR1 is GTSNPN and CDR2 is SVGIG (reference sequence). V shed 3 bases and J shed 1 base, with 7 bases lying between them. The CDR3 totals 12 residues. The CDR3 DNA reads as TGTGCCTGGAGGGATAGATCCTACGAGCAGTACTTC. This gives the protein CAWRDRSYEQYF.

The chain couples TRBV30 to TRBJ2-7; D gene unclear. The CDR3 runs 11 residues. The V gene's germline CDR1 is GTSNPN and CDR2 SVGIG (reference sequence). V was clipped by 2 bases and J by 3 bases, with 5 bases between them. CDR3 in amino acids: CAWSSHYEQYF. The DNA of the CDR3 is TGTGCCTGGAGTTCCCACTACGAGCAGTACTTC.

Many counts were recorded for this clonotype. This rearrangement joins TRBV12-3 or TRBV12-4 to TRBJ2-7; D remains unclear. Deletions cut 5 bases from V and 12 bases from J, with 17 bases between. This CDR3 has 12 amino acids. The DNA for the CDR3 is TGTGCCAGCAGTCCCTACCAGACCCAAATGTACTTC. Translation gives CASSPYQTQMYF.

For this clonotype: This may stem from a read error, because a much larger clone lies one nucleotide away. This chain joins TRBV27 and TRBJ1-2; 7 positions match TRBD1. Germline V gene lookup returns CDR1 MNHEY and CDR2 SMNVEV (reference sequence). This CDR3 is built from 13 residues. The CDR3 here is CVSAYRGDYGYTF. The CDR3 region has the DNA TGTGTCAGCGCCTACAGGGGTGACTATGGCTACACCTTC.

To note about this clonotype: A much more abundant neighbour one base away suggests this may be a read error. V and J are TRBV20-1 and TRBJ1-1; TRBD1 is a possible D gene (6 bases). Trimming took off 0 bases at V and 1 base at J, with 15 bases between the two ends. Germline CDR1 and CDR2: DFQATT and SNEGSKA (reference sequence). This CDR3 region has 16 residues. The CDR3 nucleotides read TGCAGTGCTAGAGATGCGGGGACAAGGGCGAACACTGAAGCTTTCTTT. Amino acid sequence: CSARDAGTRANTEAFF.

This clonotype was counted between two and nine times. V and J are TRBV11-3 and TRBJ2-1, with TRBD2 matching over 11 bases. V trimming: 5 bases; J trimming: 3 bases; junction bases outside the gene matches: 6. CDR1 SGHNT and CDR2 YENEEA come from the germline V gene. The CDR3 has 16 amino acids. CDR3 in DNA: TGTGCCAGCAGCCGCTCCGGGACTAGCGGCTACAATGAGCAGTTCTTC. Amino acid sequence: CASSRSGTSGYNEQFF. The variable domain in full, with the rest retrieved from reference TRBV11-3 and TRBJ2-1, is EAGVVQSPRYKIIEKKQPVAFWCNPISGHNTLYWYLQNLGQGPELLIRYENEEAVDDSQLPKDRFSAERLKGVDSTLKIQPAELGDSAVYLCASSRSGTSGYNEQFFGPGTRLTVL.

About this clonotype: Compared with germline, one end of the junction differs, possibly owing to a read error. The gene calls are TRBV13 and TRBJ2-7; 8 bases map to TRBD2. Looked up from germline, CDR1 is PRHDT and CDR2 is FYEKMQ (reference sequence). The CDR3 length is 15 residues. The CDR3 region is CANSLGGGTSYEQYF. The CDR3 DNA follows: TGTGCCAACAGCTTAGGCGGGGGGACTTCCTACGAGCAGTACTTC.

This clonotype was observed at least ten times. The J gene is TRBJ2-3, the V gene TRBV28, with D unclear. Germline-derived CDR1 and CDR2 are MDHEN and SYDVKM. V was pared by 1 base and J by 0 bases, with 14 bases between. The CDR3 loop spans 17 amino acids. This CDR3 is CASSLYGYYLSTDTQYF. The CDR3 DNA is TGTGCCAGCAGTTTATACGGTTACTACCTCAGCACAGATACGCAGTATTTT.

The chain employs TRBV28 and TRBJ2-6; D unclear. Germline V gives CDR1 MDHEN, CDR2 SYDVKM. This CDR3 is 15 amino acids long. The germline V and J ends were trimmed by 6 bases and 3 bases, with 12 bases remaining between them. CDR3: CASRPGLLGANVLTF. CDR3 nucleotide sequence: TGTGCCAGCAGGCCCGGGCTCCTTGGGGCCAACGTCCTGACTTTC.

This clonotype was found many times. This chain uses TRBV7-2 with TRBJ2-4; 8 positions match TRBD2. The CDR3 extends over 16 amino acids. The germline gives CDR1 SGHTA, CDR2 FQGNSA. The trim removed 1 base at V and 2 bases at J, leaving 4 bases unmatched. CDR3 coding DNA: TGTGCCAGCAGCTTAGTGGCGGGAGGATCCAAAAACATTCAGTACTTC. Translation gives CASSLVAGGSKNIQYF.

As for this clonotype: A much larger clone differs from this one at a single base, so this may be a read error. This sequence joins TRBV9 and TRBJ2-7; D may be TRBD2 (6 bases). V lost 3 bases and J lost 6, with 19 bases in between. The V gene's germline CDR1 is SGDLS and CDR2 YYNGEE. The CDR3 length is 15 residues. The DNA of the CDR3 is TGTGCCAGCAGCGCCACCGGGACTCCCAGGTTCGAGCAGTACTTC. Protein sequence: CASSATGTPRFEQYF.

This clonotype was seen more than once but under ten times. The chain combines TRBV2 with TRBJ2-7, with D possibly TRBD2 on 6 matching bases. Germline CDR1 reads SNHLY; CDR2 reads FYNNEI. CDR3 size: 13 residues. Trimming stripped 2 bases from V and 3 bases from J, with 8 bases between. CDR3 in amino acids: CASSEYGSYEQYF. The DNA of the CDR3 is TGTGCCAGCAGTGAATACGGGAGCTACGAGCAGTACTTC.

This clonotype came up many times. The chain has TRBV27 and TRBJ1-6, with a possible D match to TRBD1 (6 bases). V was trimmed by 3 bases and J by 10 bases, leaving 13 bases between them. Germline V lookup: CDR1 MNHEY, CDR2 SMNVEV (reference sequence). The CDR3 extends over 14 amino acids. The CDR3 region has the DNA TGTGCCAGCAGTTTGGTCAGGGGTAACTCACCCCTCCACTTT. As protein: CASSLVRGNSPLHF.

The sample holds a few counts of this clonotype. The chain has TRBV7-9 and TRBJ2-1; perhaps TRBD1 as D (5 bases). Germline assignment: CDR1 SEHNR and CDR2 FQNEAQ (reference sequence). The V gene lost 0 bases and the J gene lost 6 bases, with 15 bases spanning the gap. CDR3 size: 16 residues. The CDR3 DNA follows: TGTGCCAGCAGCTTAGCGGGCAGGGTGCCTCCCAATGAGCAGTTCTTC. Its protein is CASSLAGRVPPNEQFF. Full variable domain (missing parts from reference TRBV7-9 and TRBJ2-1): DTGVSQNPRHKITKRGQNVTFRCDPISEHNRLYWYRQTLGQGPEFLTYFQNEAQLEKSRLLSDRFSAERPKGSFSTLEIQRTEQGDSAMYLCASSLAGRVPPNEQFFGPGTRLTVL.

At least ten counts were recorded for this clonotype. V gene TRBV10-3 combines with J gene TRBJ1-1, with D unclear. CDR1 is ENHRY, CDR2 SYGVKD, per germline. Between the trimmed V and J ends, which lost 3 bases and 7 bases, there was a span of 9 bases. The CDR3 runs 12 residues. Here the CDR3 reads CAISEPGGEAFF. The CDR3 DNA reads TGTGCCATCAGTGAACCCGGTGGTGAAGCTTTCTTT.

The chain links TRBV10-2 to TRBJ1-2, with D uncertain. Germline values: CDR1 WSHSY, CDR2 SAAADI. The CDR3 extends over 12 amino acids. V lost 4 bases and J 4 bases, leaving 7 bases between the germline ends. CDR3 region: CASSAEPYGYTF. The CDR3 nucleotides are TGCGCCAGCAGTGCTGAACCCTATGGCTACACCTTC.

The table lists this clonotype with a count of one. The V call is TRBV4-2, the J call TRBJ1-5; D is undetermined. Germline CDR1 is LGHNA and CDR2 is YNFKEQ. Deletions cut 1 base from V and 4 bases from J, with 8 bases between. This CDR3 contains 14 residues. Here the CDR3 reads CASSQGDGNQPQHF. The CDR3 coding sequence is TGTGCCAGCAGCCAAGGAGACGGGAATCAGCCCCAGCATTTT.

This clonotype was found many times. V and J are TRBV20-1 and TRBJ2-1; perhaps TRBD2 as D (5 bases). Germline CDR1 reads DFQATT; CDR2 reads SNEGSKA (reference sequence). Between the trimmed V and J ends, which lost 5 bases and 4 bases, there was a span of 15 bases. This CDR3 has 14 residues. The CDR3 is CSAPRAGIYNEQFF. The CDR3 bases are TGCAGTGCTCCGCGGGCGGGCATATACAATGAGCAGTTCTTC.

This clonotype was counted at least ten times. The V gene is TRBV12-3 or TRBV12-4, the J gene TRBJ1-1; 9 bases are shared with TRBD1. After removal of 4 bases from V and 11 bases from J, the junction contained 8 bases not matched to a gene. This CDR3 comprises 13 residues. CDR3 coding DNA: TGTGCCAGCAGTTACGGGACAGGGTATGGGGCTTTCTTT. Its translation: CASSYGTGYGAFF.

V usage is TRBV29-1 and J usage is TRBJ2-2; D assignment may be TRBD1 or TRBD2 (5 bases each). Per germline, CDR1 SQVTM and CDR2 ANQGSEA. The CDR3 spans 15 residues. With 5 bases removed from V and 3 bases from J, the gap between germline ends came to 16 bases. CDR3: CSVSGVGEYTGELFF. CDR3 nucleotides: TGCAGCGTTTCCGGTGTGGGGGAGTACACCGGGGAGCTGTTTTTT.

This clonotype has a count of ten or more. The V gene is TRBV5-1, the J gene TRBJ2-2; 11 bases are shared with TRBD2. The CDR3 has 17 residues. The V and J ends lost 2 bases and 1 base, in that order; junction bases with no gene match: 4. The germline gives CDR1 SGHRS, CDR2 YFSETQ. Here the CDR3 reads CASSFLAGGGNTGELFF. DNA for the CDR3: TGCGCCAGCAGCTTTCTAGCGGGAGGCGGGAACACCGGGGAGCTGTTTTTT.

This clonotype was recorded at least ten times. The chain recombines TRBV20-1 with TRBJ1-5; TRBD1 might be the D (5 bases). Per germline, CDR1 DFQATT and CDR2 SNEGSKA (reference sequence). V was cut by 6 bases and J by 6 bases, with 15 bases left in between. CDR3 length: 13 residues. DNA of the CDR3: TGCAGTGCCCCGGACGGGGGAGGTCAGCCCCAGCATTTT. Residues: CSAPDGGGQPQHF.

This CDR3 is CASSQTRDLLYEQYF. The CDR3 DNA is TGTGCCAGCAGTCAAACCCGGGACTTACTCTACGAGCAGTACTTC. V gene TRBV4-2 combines with J gene TRBJ2-7; tentative D call: TRBD2 (6 bases). This CDR3 contains 15 residues. Trimming left V 6 bases short and J 3 bases short, with 18 bases between. Germline values: CDR1 LGHNA, CDR2 YNFKEQ.

This clonotype was found many times. The chain uses TRBV5-1 and TRBJ2-3; 10 bases are a match to TRBD1. CDR3 length: 16 amino acids. CDR1 is SGHRS and CDR2 is YFSETQ in the germline V gene. V was pared by 3 bases and J by 4 bases, with 8 bases of the junction left unmatched. The CDR3 spells CASSWGDRGSADTQYF. CDR3 DNA sequence: TGCGCCAGCAGCTGGGGGGACAGGGGTTCCGCAGATACGCAGTATTTT.

This clonotype was seen at least ten times. This chain links TRBV7-3 with TRBJ2-1, with 12 bases that match TRBD2. V lost 4 bases and J lost 5; bases outside the gene matches: 3. The CDR3 length is 15 residues. Germline V gene lookup returns CDR1 SGHTA and CDR2 FQGTGA. The CDR3 bases are TGTGCCAGCAGCTCTAGCGGGGGGGCAAACAATGAGCAGTTCTTC. Translation gives CASSSSGGANNEQFF.

This clonotype was picked up many times. The chain couples TRBV5-1 to TRBJ2-7; 7 bases align to TRBD1. Germline V gene sequence: CDR1 SGHRS, CDR2 YFSETQ. Germline trimming cut 4 bases from V and 3 bases from J; bases unmatched to any gene: 7. This CDR3 region has 14 residues. The CDR3 DNA follows: TGCGCCAGCAGCAACTCCGGGACAGACTACGAGCAGTACTTC. Amino acids: CASSNSGTDYEQYF.

This clonotype was recorded at least ten times. This chain joins TRBV5-6 and TRBJ2-7; maybe TRBD2 (5 bases). The germline CDR1 and CDR2 sequences are SGHDT and YYEEEE. The CDR3 is 14 amino acids. The ends were cut back, 6 bases at V and 4 bases at J, with 17 bases in the middle. DNA for the CDR3: TGTGCCAGCAACCCGGGATTCAGATGGTACGAGCAGTACTTC. Residues: CASNPGFRWYEQYF.

This clonotype showed up many times. The chain couples TRBV7-9 to TRBJ1-4; D possibly corresponds to TRBD1 (6 bases). Between the trimmed V and J ends, which lost 2 bases and 4 bases, there was a span of 11 bases. Per germline, CDR1 SEHNR and CDR2 FQNEAQ (reference sequence). The CDR3 extends over 15 amino acids. The CDR3 loop reads CASSLWGQGNEKLFF. The CDR3 DNA reads TGTGCCAGCAGCTTATGGGGGCAGGGTAATGAAAAACTGTTTTTT.

This clonotype has ten or more counts. The chain couples TRBV5-1 to TRBJ1-3; D is undetermined. Germline V gives CDR1 SGHRS, CDR2 YFSETQ. The CDR3 contains 14 residues. V lost 3 bases and J 4 bases, leaving 11 bases between the germline ends. The DNA for the CDR3 is TGCGCCAGCAGCTCTTCAGGCGGAGGAAACACCATATATTTT. It is translated as CASSSSGGGNTIYF.

This clonotype came up many times. This sequence joins TRBV15 and TRBJ1-6; 12 bases are a match to TRBD1. The germline gives CDR1 LNHNV, CDR2 YYDKDF (reference sequence). J lost 7 bases, V lost 6 bases, and 7 bases had no gene match. The CDR3 contains 16 residues. The CDR3 DNA reads TGTGCCACCAGACCGGGACAGGGGGCACAAAATTCACCCCTCCACTTT. Encoded protein: CATRPGQGAQNSPLHF.

This clonotype was seen repeatedly, ten times or more. The chain joins TRBV20-1 to TRBJ2-1; D uncertain. This CDR3 region has 14 residues. CDR1 and CDR2 (germline): DFQATT, SNEGSKA (reference sequence). Trimming left V 0 bases short and J 4 bases short, with 10 bases between. The DNA of the CDR3 is TGCAGTGCTAGAGACAGCTTATTATACAATGAGCAGTTCTTC. Encoded protein: CSARDSLLYNEQFF.